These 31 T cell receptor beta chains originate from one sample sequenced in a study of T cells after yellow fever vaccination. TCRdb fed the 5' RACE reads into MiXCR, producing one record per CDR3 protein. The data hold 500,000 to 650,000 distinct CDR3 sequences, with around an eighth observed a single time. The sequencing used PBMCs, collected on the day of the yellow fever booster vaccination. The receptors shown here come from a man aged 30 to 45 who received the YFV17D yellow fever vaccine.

This CDR3 reads CASSLRPPGTTGELFF. In DNA, the CDR3 is TGCGCCAGCAGCCTGAGACCCCCCGGGACCACCGGGGAGCTGTTTTTT. The chain has TRBV5-1 and TRBJ2-2, with D tentatively TRBD1 or TRBD2 (5 bases each). This CDR3 is 16 amino acids long. Looked up from germline, CDR1 is SGHRS and CDR2 is YFSETQ. Trimming took off 4 bases at V and 4 bases at J, with 17 bases between the two ends.

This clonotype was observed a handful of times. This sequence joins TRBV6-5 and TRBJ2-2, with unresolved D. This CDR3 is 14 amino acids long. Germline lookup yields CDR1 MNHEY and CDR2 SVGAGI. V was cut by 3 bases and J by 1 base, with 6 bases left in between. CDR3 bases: TGTGCCAGCAGTTATGAAAGGAACACCGGGGAGCTGTTTTTT. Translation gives CASSYERNTGELFF.

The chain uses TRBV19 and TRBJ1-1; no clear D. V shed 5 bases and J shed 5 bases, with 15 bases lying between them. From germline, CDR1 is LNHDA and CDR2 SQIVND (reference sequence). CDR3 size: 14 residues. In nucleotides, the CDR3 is TGTGCCAGTAGTGGGTCAGGTTTCGGGACTGAAGCTTTCTTT. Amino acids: CASSGSGFGTEAFF.

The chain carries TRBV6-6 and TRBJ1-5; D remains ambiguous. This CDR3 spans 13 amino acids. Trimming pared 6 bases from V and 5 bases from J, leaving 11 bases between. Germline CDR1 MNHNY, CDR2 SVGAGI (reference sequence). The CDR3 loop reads CASRAYGDQPQHF. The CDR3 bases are TGTGCCAGCAGGGCTTACGGGGATCAGCCCCAGCATTTT.

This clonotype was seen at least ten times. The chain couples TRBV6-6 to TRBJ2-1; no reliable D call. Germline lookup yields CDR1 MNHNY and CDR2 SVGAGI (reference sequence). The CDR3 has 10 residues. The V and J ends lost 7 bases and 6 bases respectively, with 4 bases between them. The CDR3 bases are TGTGCCAGCAAAAGCAATGAGCAGTTCTTC. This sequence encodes CASKSNEQFF.

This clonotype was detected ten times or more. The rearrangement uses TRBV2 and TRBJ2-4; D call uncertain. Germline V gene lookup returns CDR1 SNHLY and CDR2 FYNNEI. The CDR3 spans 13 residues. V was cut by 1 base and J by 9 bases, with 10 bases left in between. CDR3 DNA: TGTGCCAGCAGTGAAGGAGTCTTAAGCATTCAGTACTTC. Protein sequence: CASSEGVLSIQYF.

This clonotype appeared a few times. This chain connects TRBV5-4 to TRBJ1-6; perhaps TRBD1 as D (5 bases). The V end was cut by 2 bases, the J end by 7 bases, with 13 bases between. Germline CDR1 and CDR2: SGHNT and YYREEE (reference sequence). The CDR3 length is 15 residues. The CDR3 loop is CASSFEGTTNSPLHF. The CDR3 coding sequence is TGTGCCAGCAGCTTCGAGGGGACGACGAATTCACCCCTCCACTTT.

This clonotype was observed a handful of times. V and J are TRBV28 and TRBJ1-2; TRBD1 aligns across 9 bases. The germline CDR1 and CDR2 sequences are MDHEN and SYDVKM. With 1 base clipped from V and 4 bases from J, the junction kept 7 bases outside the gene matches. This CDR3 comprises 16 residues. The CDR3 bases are TGTGCCAGCAGTTTATCAAACAGGGGGCGCTTCTATGGCTACACCTTC. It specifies CASSLSNRGRFYGYTF.

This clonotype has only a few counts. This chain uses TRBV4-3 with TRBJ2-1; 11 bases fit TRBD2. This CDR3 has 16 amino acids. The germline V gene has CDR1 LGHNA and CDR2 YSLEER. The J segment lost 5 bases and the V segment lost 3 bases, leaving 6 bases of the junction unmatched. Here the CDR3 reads CASSQDRLAGHNEQFF. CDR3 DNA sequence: TGCGCCAGCAGCCAGGATCGACTAGCGGGACACAATGAGCAGTTCTTC.

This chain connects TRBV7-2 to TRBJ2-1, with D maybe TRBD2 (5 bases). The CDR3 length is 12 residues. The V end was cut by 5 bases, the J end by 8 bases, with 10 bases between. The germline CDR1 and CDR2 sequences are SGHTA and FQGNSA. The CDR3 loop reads CASSRDVYEQFF. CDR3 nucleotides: TGTGCCAGCAGCCGGGATGTCTATGAGCAGTTCTTC.

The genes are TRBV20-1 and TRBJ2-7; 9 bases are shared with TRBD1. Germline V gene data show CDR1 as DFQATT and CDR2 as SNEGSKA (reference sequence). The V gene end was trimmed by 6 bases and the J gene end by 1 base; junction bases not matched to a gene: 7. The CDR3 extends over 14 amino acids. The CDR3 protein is CSATPGQGSYEQYF. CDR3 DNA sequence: TGCAGTGCAACACCGGGACAGGGATCCTACGAGCAGTACTTC.

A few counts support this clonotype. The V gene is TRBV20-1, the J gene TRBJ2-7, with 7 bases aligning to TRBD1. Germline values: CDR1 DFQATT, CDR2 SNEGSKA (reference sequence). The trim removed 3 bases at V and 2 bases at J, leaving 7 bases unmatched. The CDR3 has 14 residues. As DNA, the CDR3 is TGCAGTGCTAGCGACGACAGGGAGACCTACGAGCAGTACTTC. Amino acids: CSASDDRETYEQYF.

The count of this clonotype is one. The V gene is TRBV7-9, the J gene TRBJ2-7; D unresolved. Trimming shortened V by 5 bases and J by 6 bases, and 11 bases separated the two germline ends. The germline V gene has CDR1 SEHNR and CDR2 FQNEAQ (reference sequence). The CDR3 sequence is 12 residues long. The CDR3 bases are TGTGCCAGCAGCCCCCGGCCGGGCGAGCAGTACTTC. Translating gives CASSPRPGEQYF.

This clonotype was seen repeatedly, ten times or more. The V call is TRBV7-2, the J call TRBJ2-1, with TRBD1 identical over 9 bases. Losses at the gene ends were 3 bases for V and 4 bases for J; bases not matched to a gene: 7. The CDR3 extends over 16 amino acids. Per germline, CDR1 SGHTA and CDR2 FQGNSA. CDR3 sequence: CASSFAAGTGYNEQFF. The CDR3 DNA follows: TGTGCCAGCAGCTTTGCCGCCGGGACAGGGTACAATGAGCAGTTCTTC.

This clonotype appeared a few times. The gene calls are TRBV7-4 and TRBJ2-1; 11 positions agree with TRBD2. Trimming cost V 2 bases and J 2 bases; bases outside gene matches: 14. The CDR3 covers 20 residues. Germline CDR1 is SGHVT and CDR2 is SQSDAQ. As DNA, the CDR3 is TGTGCCAGCAGCTTACCGATATCGACTAGCGGGATCCCCCCCTACAATGAGCAGTTCTTC. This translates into CASSLPISTSGIPPYNEQFF.

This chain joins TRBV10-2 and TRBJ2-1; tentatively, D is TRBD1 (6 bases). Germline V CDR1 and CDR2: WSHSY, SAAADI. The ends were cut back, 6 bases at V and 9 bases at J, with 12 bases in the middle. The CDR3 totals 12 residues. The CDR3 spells CASRDRTVEQFF. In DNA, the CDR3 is TGCGCCAGCAGAGACAGGACGGTTGAGCAGTTCTTC.

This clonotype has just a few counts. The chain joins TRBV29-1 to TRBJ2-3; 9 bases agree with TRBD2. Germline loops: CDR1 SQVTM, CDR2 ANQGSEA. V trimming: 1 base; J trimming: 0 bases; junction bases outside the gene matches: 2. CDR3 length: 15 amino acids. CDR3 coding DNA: TGCAGCGTTGAAGTTGCGGGAGGGAGCACAGATACGCAGTATTTT. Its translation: CSVEVAGGSTDTQYF.

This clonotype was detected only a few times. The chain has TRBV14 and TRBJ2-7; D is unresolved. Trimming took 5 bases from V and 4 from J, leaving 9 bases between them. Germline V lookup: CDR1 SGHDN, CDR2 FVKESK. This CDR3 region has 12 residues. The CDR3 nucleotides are TGTGCCAGCAGCGAAAATTGGTACGAGCAGTACTTC. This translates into CASSENWYEQYF.

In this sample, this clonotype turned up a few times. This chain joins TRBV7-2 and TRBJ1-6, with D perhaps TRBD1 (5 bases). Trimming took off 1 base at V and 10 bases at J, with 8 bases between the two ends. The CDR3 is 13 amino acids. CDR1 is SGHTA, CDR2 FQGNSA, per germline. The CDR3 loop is CASSLGGLSPLHF. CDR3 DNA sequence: TGTGCCAGCAGCTTAGGGGGGTTGTCACCCCTCCACTTT.

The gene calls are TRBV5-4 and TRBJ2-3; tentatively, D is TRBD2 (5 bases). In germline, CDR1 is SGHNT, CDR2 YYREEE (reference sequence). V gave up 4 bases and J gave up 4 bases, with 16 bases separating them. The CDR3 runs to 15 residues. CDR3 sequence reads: CASSPEGRGADTQYF. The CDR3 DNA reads TGTGCCAGCAGCCCAGAGGGCCGTGGGGCAGATACGCAGTATTTT.

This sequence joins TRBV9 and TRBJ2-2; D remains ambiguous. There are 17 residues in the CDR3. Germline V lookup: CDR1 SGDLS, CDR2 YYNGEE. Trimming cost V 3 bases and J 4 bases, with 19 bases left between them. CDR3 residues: CASSAQVRPVSTGELFF. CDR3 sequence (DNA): TGTGCCAGCAGCGCCCAGGTTAGGCCCGTGAGCACCGGGGAGCTGTTTTTT.

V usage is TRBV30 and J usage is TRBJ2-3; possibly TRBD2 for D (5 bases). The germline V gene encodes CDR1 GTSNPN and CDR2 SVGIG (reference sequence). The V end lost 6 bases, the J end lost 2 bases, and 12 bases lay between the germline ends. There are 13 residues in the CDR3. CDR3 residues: CACLSGNTDTQYF. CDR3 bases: TGTGCCTGCTTATCGGGAAACACAGATACGCAGTATTTT. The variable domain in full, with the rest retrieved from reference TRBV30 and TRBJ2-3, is SQTIHQWPATLVQPVGSPLSLECTVEGTSNPNLYWYRQAAGRGLQLLFYSVGIGQISSEVPQNLSASRPQDRQFILSSKKLLLSDSGFYLCACLSGNTDTQYFGPGTRLTVL.

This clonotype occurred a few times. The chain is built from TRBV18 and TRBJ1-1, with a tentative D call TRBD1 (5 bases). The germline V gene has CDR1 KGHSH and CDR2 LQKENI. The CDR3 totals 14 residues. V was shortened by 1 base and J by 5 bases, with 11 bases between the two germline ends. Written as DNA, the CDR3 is TGTGCCAGCTCACCACGTTGGGAGGGGACTGAAGCTTTCTTT. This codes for CASSPRWEGTEAFF.

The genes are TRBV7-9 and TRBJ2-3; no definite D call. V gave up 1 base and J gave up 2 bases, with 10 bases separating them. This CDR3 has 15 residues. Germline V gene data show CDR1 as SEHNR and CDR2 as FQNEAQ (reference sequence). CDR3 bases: TGTGCCAGCAGCTTAGTGGCCATGCACACAGATACGCAGTATTTT. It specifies CASSLVAMHTDTQYF.

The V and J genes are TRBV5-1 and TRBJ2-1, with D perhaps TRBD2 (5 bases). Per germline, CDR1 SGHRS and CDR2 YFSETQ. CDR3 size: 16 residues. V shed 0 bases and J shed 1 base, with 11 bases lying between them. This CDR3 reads CASSLEGSGSYNEQFF. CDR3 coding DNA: TGCGCCAGCAGCTTGGAAGGGTCGGGGTCCTACAATGAGCAGTTCTTC.

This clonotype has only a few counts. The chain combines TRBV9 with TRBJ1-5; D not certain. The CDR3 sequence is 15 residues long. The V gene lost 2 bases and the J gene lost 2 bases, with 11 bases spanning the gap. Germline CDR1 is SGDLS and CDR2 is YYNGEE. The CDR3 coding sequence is TGTGCCAGCAGCGTGCGGAATCGGGGCAATCAGCCCCAGCATTTT. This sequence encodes CASSVRNRGNQPQHF.

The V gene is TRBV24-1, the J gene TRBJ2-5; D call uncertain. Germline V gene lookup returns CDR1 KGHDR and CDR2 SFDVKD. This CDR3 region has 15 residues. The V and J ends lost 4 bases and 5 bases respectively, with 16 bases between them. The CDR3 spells CATSDRTTLQETQYF. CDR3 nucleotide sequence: TGTGCCACCAGTGACAGGACCACCCTGCAGGAGACCCAGTACTTC.

CDR3 loop: CASTPIAGPSYEQYF. The CDR3 region has the DNA TGTGCCAGCACCCCTATAGCGGGCCCCTCCTACGAGCAGTACTTC. The rearrangement links TRBV5-5 to TRBJ2-7; 7 bases align to TRBD2. CDR1 is SGHKS and CDR2 is YYEKEE in the germline V gene (reference sequence). J lost 0 bases, V lost 6 bases, and 9 bases had no gene match. The CDR3 has 15 residues.

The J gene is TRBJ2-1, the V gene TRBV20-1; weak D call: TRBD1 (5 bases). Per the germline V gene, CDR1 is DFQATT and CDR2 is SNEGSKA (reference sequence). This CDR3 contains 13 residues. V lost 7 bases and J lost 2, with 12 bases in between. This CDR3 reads CSGSQGAYNEQFF. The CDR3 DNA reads TGCAGTGGTAGCCAAGGGGCCTACAATGAGCAGTTCTTC.

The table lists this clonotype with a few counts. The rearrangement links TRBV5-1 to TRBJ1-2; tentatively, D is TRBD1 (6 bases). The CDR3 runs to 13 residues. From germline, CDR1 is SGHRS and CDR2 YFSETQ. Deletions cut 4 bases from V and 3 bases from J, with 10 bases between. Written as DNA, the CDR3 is TGCGCCAGCAGCCCAAGGACAGACTATGGCTACACCTTC. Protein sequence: CASSPRTDYGYTF.

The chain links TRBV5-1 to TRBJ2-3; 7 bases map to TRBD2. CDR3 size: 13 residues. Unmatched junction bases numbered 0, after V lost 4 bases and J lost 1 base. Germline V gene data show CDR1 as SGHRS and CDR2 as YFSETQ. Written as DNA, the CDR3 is TGCGCCAGCAGCGCGGGGGGCACAGATACGCAGTATTTT. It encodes CASSAGGTDTQYF.